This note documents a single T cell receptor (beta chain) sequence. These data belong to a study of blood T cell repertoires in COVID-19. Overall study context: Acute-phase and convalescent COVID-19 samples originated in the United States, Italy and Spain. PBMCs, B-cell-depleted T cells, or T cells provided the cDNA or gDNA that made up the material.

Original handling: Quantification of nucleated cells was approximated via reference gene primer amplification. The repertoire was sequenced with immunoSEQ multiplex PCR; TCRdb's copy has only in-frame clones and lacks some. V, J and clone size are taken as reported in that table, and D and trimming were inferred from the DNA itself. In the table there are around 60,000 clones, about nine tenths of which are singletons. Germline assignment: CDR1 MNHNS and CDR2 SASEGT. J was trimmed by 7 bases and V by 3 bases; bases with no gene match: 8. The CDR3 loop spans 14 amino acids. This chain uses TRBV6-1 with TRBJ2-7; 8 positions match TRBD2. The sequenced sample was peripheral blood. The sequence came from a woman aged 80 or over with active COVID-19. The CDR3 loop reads CASSDPTSASEQYF. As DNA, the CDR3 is TGTGCCAGCAGTGACCCGACTAGCGCGTCAGAGCAGTACTTC.